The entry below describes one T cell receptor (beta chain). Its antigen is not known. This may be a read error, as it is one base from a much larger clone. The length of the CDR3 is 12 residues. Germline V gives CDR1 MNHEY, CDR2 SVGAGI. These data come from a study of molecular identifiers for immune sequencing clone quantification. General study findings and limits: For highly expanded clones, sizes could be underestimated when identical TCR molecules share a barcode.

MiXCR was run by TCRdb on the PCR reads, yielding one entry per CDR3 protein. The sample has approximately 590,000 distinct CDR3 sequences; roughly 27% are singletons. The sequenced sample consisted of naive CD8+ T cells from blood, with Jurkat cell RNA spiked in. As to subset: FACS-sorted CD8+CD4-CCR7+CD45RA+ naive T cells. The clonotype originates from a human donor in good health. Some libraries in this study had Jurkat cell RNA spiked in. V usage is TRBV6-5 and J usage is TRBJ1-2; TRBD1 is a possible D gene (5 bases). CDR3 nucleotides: TGTGCCAGCAGTTTCGACAGCTATGACTACACCTTC. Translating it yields CASSFDSYDYTF.